Shown below are 28 T cell receptor beta chains from a single sample sequenced in a study of blood T cell repertoires in COVID-19. Data came from immunoSEQ multiplex PCR; TCRdb stores just in-frame clones and leaves some out. The table has some 400,000 clones, roughly 86% seen once. Sequencing was performed on PBMCs or T cells enriched from blood (not recorded which). The receptors were gathered from a young woman who had recovered from COVID-19.

CDR3: CASSLVGQGSIYEQYF. The CDR3 DNA reads TGCGCCAGCAGCTTGGTGGGACAGGGGTCGATCTACGAGCAGTACTTC. The V call is TRBV5-1, the J call TRBJ2-7, with 10 bases lining up with TRBD1. This CDR3 has 16 residues. Germline CDR1 reads SGHRS; CDR2 reads YFSETQ. V was clipped by 0 bases and J by 3 bases; unmatched bases: 6.

In this sample, this clone turned up once. The chain couples TRBV7-2 to TRBJ2-1; D gene uncertain. V was shortened by 5 bases and J by 10 bases, with 9 bases between the two germline ends. Germline-derived CDR1 and CDR2 are SGHTA and FQGNSA. This CDR3 has 11 amino acids. Here the CDR3 reads CASSPYLEQFF. The CDR3 DNA is TGTGCCAGCAGCCCCTATTTAGAGCAGTTCTTC.

The genes are TRBV27 and TRBJ1-2, with 10 bases fitting TRBD1. Germline loops: CDR1 MNHEY, CDR2 SMNVEV (reference sequence). This CDR3 comprises 13 residues. J lost 9 bases, V lost 10 bases, and 11 bases had no gene match. The CDR3 DNA sequence: TGTGCCACCGGGACAGGGGCGCCCACAAGCTACACCTTC. Translating gives CATGTGAPTSYTF.

This clone showed up just a few times. The chain recombines TRBV5-6 with TRBJ2-7, with D unresolved. Germline assignment: CDR1 SGHDT and CDR2 YYEEEE. This CDR3 has 12 amino acids. The ends were cut back, 2 bases at V and 4 bases at J, with 7 bases in the middle. The CDR3 DNA sequence: TGTGCCAGCAGCTTCCAGGCTTACGAGCAGTACTTC. This codes for CASSFQAYEQYF.

V is TRBV4-2 and J is TRBJ2-1, with D perhaps TRBD2 (5 bases). The V end lost 2 bases, the J end lost 0 bases, and 11 bases lay between the germline ends. CDR1 is LGHNA and CDR2 is YNFKEQ in the germline V gene. This CDR3 is 16 amino acids long. The CDR3 DNA reads TGTGCCAGCAGCCAAACCCCCGGGAACTCCTACAATGAGCAGTTCTTC. The encoded protein is CASSQTPGNSYNEQFF.

The chain couples TRBV27 to TRBJ1-2; D possibly corresponds to TRBD1 (6 bases). Trimming took off 4 bases at V and 8 bases at J, with 17 bases between the two ends. CDR3 length equals 14 residues. CDR1 is MNHEY and CDR2 is SMNVEV in the germline V gene (reference sequence). The CDR3 nucleotides are TGTGCCAGCAGTTCTCTCCAGGGGTGGTGGGGCTACACCTTC. Translation: CASSSLQGWWGYTF.

The chain combines TRBV9 with TRBJ2-7, with 10 bases fitting TRBD1. Germline V gene data show CDR1 as SGDLS and CDR2 as YYNGEE. There are 13 residues in the CDR3. V lost 3 bases, J lost 3 bases, and 0 bases stayed unmatched. CDR3 in amino acids: CASSGTGGYEQYF. The CDR3 bases are TGTGCCAGCAGCGGGACAGGGGGCTACGAGCAGTACTTC.

V is TRBV9 and J is TRBJ2-2; 7 bases match TRBD2. Germline V gene lookup returns CDR1 SGDLS and CDR2 YYNGEE. The V gene end was trimmed by 4 bases and the J gene end by 5 bases; junction bases not matched to a gene: 17. The CDR3 loop spans 18 amino acids. The CDR3 protein is CASSSPKRDLGRTGELFF. CDR3 sequence (DNA): TGTGCCAGCAGCTCTCCGAAGAGGGACCTCGGGAGGACCGGGGAGCTGTTTTTT.

The rearrangement uses TRBV4-1 and TRBJ2-7, with 9 nucleotides matching TRBD1. V trimming: 7 bases; J trimming: 2 bases; junction bases outside the gene matches: 3. This CDR3 is built from 13 residues. The V gene's germline CDR1 is MGHRA and CDR2 YSYEKL. This CDR3 is CASKGQGAYEQYF. The CDR3 coding sequence is TGCGCCAGCAAGGGACAGGGAGCCTACGAGCAGTACTTC.

This chain links TRBV15 with TRBJ1-5; D gene uncertain. The germline V and J ends were trimmed by 2 bases and 6 bases, with 14 bases remaining between them. The germline V gene encodes CDR1 LNHNV and CDR2 YYDKDF (reference sequence). This CDR3 comprises 15 residues. In DNA, the CDR3 is TGTGCCACCAGCAGAAGCATCGGTCTTGGTCAGCCCCAGCATTTT. Protein: CATSRSIGLGQPQHF.

The V gene is TRBV7-6, the J gene TRBJ2-3; 9 bases are shared with TRBD2. The CDR3 spans 16 residues. Germline CDR1 is SGHVS and CDR2 is FNYEAQ. V dropped 1 base and J dropped 2; count of bases not matched to a gene: 4. The CDR3 coding sequence is TGTGCCAGCAGCTTAGGCAGCGGGGGGCCCACAGATACGCAGTATTTT. This sequence encodes CASSLGSGGPTDTQYF.

This rearrangement joins TRBV30 to TRBJ1-6; 8 bases are shared with TRBD1. This CDR3 spans 15 amino acids. The junction had 5 bases not matched to a gene; V was cut back by 5 bases and J by 2 bases. Per germline, CDR1 GTSNPN and CDR2 SVGIG (reference sequence). For the CDR3, the DNA is TGTGCCTGGGGATACAGGGGGACCTATAATTCACCCCTCCACTTT. This encodes CAWGYRGTYNSPLHF.

This clone was counted a few times. The V gene is TRBV6-5, the J gene TRBJ2-4; D might be TRBD2 (6 bases). V lost 8 bases and J 3 bases, leaving 14 bases between the germline ends. Germline V CDR1 and CDR2: MNHEY, SVGAGI. The CDR3 is 14 residues long. CDR3 sequence: CASAARGGKNIQYF. The CDR3 DNA follows: TGTGCCAGCGCGGCCCGGGGAGGCAAAAACATTCAGTACTTC.

The chain employs TRBV29-1 and TRBJ1-3; D remains unclear. The germline V gene encodes CDR1 SQVTM and CDR2 ANQGSEA. V shed 6 bases and J shed 0 bases, with 9 bases lying between them. This CDR3 contains 13 residues. The CDR3: CSVLGLSGNTIYF. The CDR3 DNA reads TGCAGCGTCCTGGGCCTCTCTGGAAACACCATATATTTT.

CDR3: CASGRQSYEQYF. In DNA, the CDR3 is TGTGCCAGCGGAAGACAATCCTACGAGCAGTACTTC. The V gene is TRBV2, the J gene TRBJ2-7; no firm D call. Germline CDR1 and CDR2: SNHLY and FYNNEI. The CDR3 consists of 12 residues. With 8 bases removed from V and 1 base from J, the gap between germline ends came to 9 bases. The full variable domain, rest sourced from reference TRBV2 and TRBJ2-7, is EPEVTQTPSHQVTQMGQEVILRCVPISNHLYFYWYRQILGQKVEFLVSFYNNEISEKSEIFDDQFSVERPDGSNFTLKIRSTKLEDSAMYFCASGRQSYEQYFGPGTRLTVT.

This clone was detected many times. The chain combines TRBV13 with TRBJ1-1, with 7 nucleotides matching TRBD1. This CDR3 is built from 13 residues. The V and J ends lost 5 bases and 6 bases, in that order; junction bases with no gene match: 6. Germline assignment: CDR1 PRHDT and CDR2 FYEKMQ (reference sequence). The CDR3 DNA follows: TGTGCCAGCAGCCCACAGGGGCGGCCTGAAGCTTTCTTT. Protein product: CASSPQGRPEAFF.

The chain has TRBV4-1 and TRBJ1-6; a weak D match, TRBD1 (5 bases). The CDR3 runs to 16 residues. Germline CDR1 reads MGHRA; CDR2 reads YSYEKL. Trimming pared 5 bases from V and 1 base from J, leaving 12 bases between. CDR3 in amino acids: CASSSNRGSYNSPLHF. CDR3 nucleotide sequence: TGCGCCAGCAGCTCCAACCGGGGGTCCTATAATTCACCCCTCCACTTT.

This clone was observed a few times. The chain couples TRBV7-2 to TRBJ1-1; no reliable D call. The V end was cut by 0 bases, the J end by 2 bases, with 10 bases between. Germline V CDR1 and CDR2: SGHTA, FQGNSA. The CDR3 loop spans 15 amino acids. CDR3 loop: CASSLALGANTEAFF. The DNA for the CDR3 is TGTGCCAGCAGCTTAGCGCTAGGCGCTAACACTGAAGCTTTCTTT.

V usage is TRBV2 and J usage is TRBJ1-2; the D gene is possibly TRBD1 (6 bases). Trimming stripped 7 bases from V and 5 bases from J, with 14 bases between. Germline lookup yields CDR1 SNHLY and CDR2 FYNNEI. The CDR3 sequence is 13 residues long. The CDR3 loop is CASKAGARYGYTF. The CDR3 bases are TGTGCCAGCAAGGCAGGGGCTAGGTATGGCTACACCTTC. Supplemented by reference TRBV2 and TRBJ1-2, the full variable domain reads EPEVTQTPSHQVTQMGQEVILRCVPISNHLYFYWYRQILGQKVEFLVSFYNNEISEKSEIFDDQFSVERPDGSNFTLKIRSTKLEDSAMYFCASKAGARYGYTFGSGTRLTVV.

The CDR3 DNA sequence: TGTGCCAGCAGCGTAGACCCCCTAGCGGGGGTCCTCCACGAGCAGTACTTC. This sequence encodes CASSVDPLAGVLHEQYF. This sequence joins TRBV9 and TRBJ2-7, with 10 bases aligning to TRBD2. The ends lost 0 bases at V and 5 bases at J; junction bases unmatched: 11. This CDR3 contains 17 residues. Germline V CDR1 and CDR2: SGDLS, YYNGEE.

The chain has TRBV12-5 and TRBJ2-7, with TRBD2 as a possible D gene (5 bases). The CDR3 covers 12 residues. Germline-derived CDR1 and CDR2 are LGHNT and FRNRAP. Trimming removed 6 bases at V and 6 bases at J, with 12 bases between. This CDR3 reads CASGIGGGEQYF. The CDR3 bases are TGTGCTAGTGGAATAGGAGGAGGCGAGCAGTACTTC.

The gene calls are TRBV5-1 and TRBJ2-7, with 7 bases aligning to TRBD1. From germline, CDR1 is SGHRS and CDR2 YFSETQ. The CDR3 runs 14 residues. After removal of 0 bases from V and 3 bases from J, the junction contained 3 bases not matched to a gene. The CDR3 region is CASSLEGQIYEQYF. The CDR3 coding sequence is TGCGCCAGCAGCTTGGAGGGACAGATCTACGAGCAGTACTTC.

This clone was picked up one time. This chain links TRBV9 with TRBJ1-3; D not resolved. V was trimmed by 0 bases and J by 7 bases, leaving 11 bases between them. CDR1 and CDR2 (germline): SGDLS, YYNGEE. This CDR3 has 14 residues. For the CDR3, the DNA is TGTGCCAGCAGCGTAGGCCTTGAGTGGAACACCATATATTTT. It encodes CASSVGLEWNTIYF.

The gene calls are TRBV19 and TRBJ2-4; 7 bases align to TRBD2. In germline, CDR1 is LNHDA, CDR2 SQIVND (reference sequence). With V trimmed by 2 bases and J by 2 bases, 6 bases remained unmatched. The CDR3 is made up of 16 amino acids. The CDR3 nucleotides are TGTGCCAGTAGTATACACGGGGGGTGGACCAAAAACATTCAGTACTTC. Its translation is CASSIHGGWTKNIQYF.

V is TRBV19 and J is TRBJ1-2, with D maybe TRBD1 (6 bases). The germline V and J ends were trimmed by 6 bases and 9 bases, with 20 bases remaining between them. The CDR3 contains 14 residues. Germline V gene data show CDR1 as LNHDA and CDR2 as SQIVND (reference sequence). The CDR3 bases are TGTGCCAGTAGGGGGGCGCCTGGGCTTCAGAGCTACACCTTC. It translates to CASRGAPGLQSYTF.

This clone was detected only once. CDR3 protein: CASSLVGGVNTGELFF. CDR3 bases: TGCGCCAGCAGCTTGGTCGGGGGTGTAAACACCGGGGAGCTGTTTTTT. The chain has TRBV5-1 and TRBJ2-2; a weak D match, TRBD2 (6 bases). From germline, CDR1 is SGHRS and CDR2 YFSETQ. V was cut by 0 bases and J by 2 bases, with 11 bases left in between. The CDR3 runs 16 residues.

The chain has TRBV27 and TRBJ2-7; maybe TRBD1 (6 bases). The CDR3 consists of 13 residues. Germline V gene lookup returns CDR1 MNHEY and CDR2 SMNVEV (reference sequence). Deletions cut 6 bases from V and 3 bases from J, with 12 bases between. The CDR3 nucleotides read TGTGCCAGCAGCTACCAACAGGGCTACGAGCAGTACTTC. It specifies CASSYQQGYEQYF.

J is TRBJ2-7 and V is TRBV6-5, with 11 bases fitting TRBD1. The CDR3 consists of 15 residues. V trimming: 4 bases; J trimming: 7 bases; junction bases outside the gene matches: 9. Germline assignment: CDR1 MNHEY and CDR2 SVGAGI. The CDR3 nucleotides are TGTGCCAGCAGTTTCTCTCCGGGACAGGGGGGAGAGCAGTACTTC. Its translation is CASSFSPGQGGEQYF.